The 9 T cell receptor beta chains below come from one sample, sequenced in a study of vaccination effects on CD4 cells after COVID-19. Method: immunoSEQ multiplex PCR; TCRdb's copy keeps in-frame clones and lacks some. Of some 79,000 clones in the sample, about 70% were seen once. These receptors have no identified antigens. CD4+ T cells specific for antigen were expanded with viral peptide pools by the ViraFEST assay before sequencing. A roughly 10-day culture period preceded the isolation of CD4+ T cells. Sequencing used CD4+ T cells from PBMCs cultured with HCoV-229E spike peptides, obtained before COVID-19 vaccination. The source is a human donor who received a COVID-19 vaccine.

The V and J genes are TRBV4-1 and TRBJ2-2, with a tentative D call TRBD2 (7 bases). Germline V CDR1 and CDR2: MGHRA, YSYEKL. This CDR3 comprises 17 residues. Deletions cut 7 bases from V and 0 bases from J, with 18 bases between. The CDR3 region is CASTSGRGPSNTGELFF. The CDR3 nucleotides read TGCGCCAGCACGAGTGGGCGGGGGCCCTCGAACACCGGGGAGCTGTTTTTT.

V is TRBV5-1 and J is TRBJ1-6; TRBD1 matches at 8 bases. CDR3 length: 14 amino acids. J was trimmed by 10 bases and V by 4 bases; bases with no gene match: 7. The germline V gene encodes CDR1 SGHRS and CDR2 YFSETQ. CDR3 DNA sequence: TGCGCCAGCAGCCACGGACAGGGAGGCTCACCCCTCCACTTT. Translating it yields CASSHGQGGSPLHF.

The V and J genes are TRBV6-6 and TRBJ1-2; 8 bases map to TRBD1. This CDR3 spans 12 amino acids. Losses at the gene ends were 5 bases for V and 7 bases for J; bases not matched to a gene: 3. Germline CDR1 MNHNY, CDR2 SVGAGI (reference sequence). The CDR3 reads CASSGGTGGYTF. DNA for the CDR3: TGTGCCAGCAGTGGGGGGACAGGTGGCTACACCTTC.

The rearrangement uses TRBV12-3 or TRBV12-4 and TRBJ1-1, with D unclear. This CDR3 region has 12 residues. The V and J ends lost 6 bases and 1 base respectively, with 6 bases between them. The CDR3 sequence: CASSDPNTEAFF. In nucleotides, the CDR3 is TGTGCCAGCAGCGACCCGAACACTGAAGCTTTCTTT.

This chain connects TRBV6-5 to TRBJ2-3, with 7 nucleotides matching TRBD1. V lost 8 bases, J lost 4 bases, and 12 bases stayed unmatched. This CDR3 has 15 amino acids. CDR1 is MNHEY, CDR2 SVGAGI, per germline. CDR3 region: CASSTGNGGPDTQYF. The CDR3 DNA sequence: TGTGCCAGCTCGACAGGGAATGGTGGCCCAGATACGCAGTATTTT.

This clone was detected only a few times. J is TRBJ1-1 and V is TRBV6-2 or TRBV6-3, with D unclear. Germline CDR1 MNHEY, CDR2 SVGEGT. Trimming removed 6 bases at V and 1 base at J, with 9 bases between. CDR3 length: 13 amino acids. The CDR3 loop is CASSNGRNTEAFF. CDR3 DNA sequence: TGTGCCAGCAGCAACGGAAGGAACACTGAAGCTTTCTTT.

The rearrangement uses TRBV28 and TRBJ1-5; no firm D call. This CDR3 has 15 residues. The V and J ends lost 5 bases and 7 bases respectively, with 18 bases between them. Germline V gives CDR1 MDHEN, CDR2 SYDVKM. CDR3 DNA sequence: TGTGCCAGCAGTCCCGGCCCTCACGGAGGGCAGCCCCAGCATTTT. Translating gives CASSPGPHGGQPQHF.

V is TRBV6-5 and J is TRBJ2-5; D is uncertain. This CDR3 spans 14 amino acids. Germline assignment: CDR1 MNHEY and CDR2 SVGAGI. The V gene lost 1 base and the J gene lost 8 bases, with 14 bases spanning the gap. CDR3 amino acids: CASSYYSDERTQYF. CDR3 bases: TGTGCCAGCAGTTACTATTCGGACGAGAGAACCCAGTACTTC.

The chain uses TRBV19 and TRBJ1-3; TRBD1 might be the D (5 bases). Germline CDR1 and CDR2: LNHDA and SQIVND (reference sequence). This CDR3 comprises 14 residues. V was trimmed by 9 bases and J by 0 bases, leaving 12 bases between them. CDR3 in amino acids: CASRLGGSGNTIYF. Written as DNA, the CDR3 is TGTGCCAGCCGCCTGGGGGGCTCTGGAAACACCATATATTTT.